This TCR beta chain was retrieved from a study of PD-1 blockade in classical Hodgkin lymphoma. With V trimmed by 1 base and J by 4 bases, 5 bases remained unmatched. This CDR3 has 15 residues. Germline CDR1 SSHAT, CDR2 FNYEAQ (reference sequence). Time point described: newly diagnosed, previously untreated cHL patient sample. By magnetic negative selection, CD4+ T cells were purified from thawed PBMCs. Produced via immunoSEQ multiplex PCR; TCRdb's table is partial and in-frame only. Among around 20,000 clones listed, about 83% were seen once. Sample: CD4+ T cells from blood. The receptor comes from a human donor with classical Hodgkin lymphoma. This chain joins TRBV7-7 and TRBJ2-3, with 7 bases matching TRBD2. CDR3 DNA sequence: TGTGCCAGCAGCTTAGGCGGGAGCGAAGCAGATACGCAGTATTTT. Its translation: CASSLGGSEADTQYF.